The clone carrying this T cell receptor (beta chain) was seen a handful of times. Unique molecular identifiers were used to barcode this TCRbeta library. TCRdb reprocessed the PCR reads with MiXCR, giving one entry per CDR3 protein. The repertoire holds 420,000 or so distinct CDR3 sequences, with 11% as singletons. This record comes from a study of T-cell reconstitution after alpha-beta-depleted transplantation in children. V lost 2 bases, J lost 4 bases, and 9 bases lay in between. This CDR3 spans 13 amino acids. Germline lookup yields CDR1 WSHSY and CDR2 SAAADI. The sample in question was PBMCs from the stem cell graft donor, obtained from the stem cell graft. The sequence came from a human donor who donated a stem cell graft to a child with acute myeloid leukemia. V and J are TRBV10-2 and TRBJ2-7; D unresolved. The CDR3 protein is CASSETNDYEQYF. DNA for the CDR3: TGCGCCAGCAGTGAGACTAATGATTACGAGCAGTACTTC.